This T cell receptor beta chain was sequenced for a study of STAT5B mutations in CD4+ large granular lymphocyte leukemia. The study, taken as a whole, reports: Without putative leukemic clones, patient CD4-sorted repertoires remained more clonal than healthy CD4+ repertoires.

Notes on this clone: Its antigen remains unidentified.

The CDR3 runs to 13 residues. Trimming shortened V by 5 bases and J by 7 bases, and 14 bases separated the two germline ends. CDR1 and CDR2 (germline): SQVTM, ANQGSEA. TCRdb's copy holds only in-frame clones and misses some; the assay was immunoSEQ multiplex PCR. The sample lists 20,000 to 25,000 clones, 74% occurring once. The material sequenced was CD4+ T cells from blood buffy coats. The chain combines TRBV29-1 with TRBJ1-4, with D maybe TRBD1 (6 bases). The sequence derives from a human donor in good health. The chain's CDR3 is CSVREGGTEKLFF. CDR3 in DNA: TGCAGCGTTAGGGAGGGGGGCACTGAAAAACTGTTTTTT.